The 27 T cell receptor beta chains reported below all come from one sample, sequenced in a study of technical replicates of blood from four donors listed by TCRdb under 2017. Receptor libraries were prepared by the immunoSEQ multiplex PCR assay. Entries here come from immuneACCESS through TCRdb and include only in-frame sequences with V and J called. Some clones fail to appear in such tables; in the studies checked, an unresolved V gene covers under half of the shortfall, and the cause of the remainder is unknown. The sample table holds tens of thousands of clones, of which 85% to 95% were seen once. The top ten clones comprise 0.39% of the sample. The sample taken for sequencing was T cells isolated from PBMCs. The origin of the receptors is a human donor in good health.

This clone appeared once. The V and J genes are TRBV6-1 and TRBJ2-1; D not certain. The CDR3 is 15 amino acids. Germline CDR1 reads MNHNS; CDR2 reads SASEGT. V lost 0 bases to trimming and J lost 11 bases, with 17 bases between them. CDR3 region: CASSEASVYPGKQFF. CDR3 in DNA: TGTGCCAGCAGTGAAGCTTCGGTTTATCCGGGTAAGCAGTTCTTC.

The V gene is TRBV7-9, the J gene TRBJ2-7, with TRBD1 matching 7 bases. Germline CDR1 SEHNR, CDR2 FQNEAQ (reference sequence). The V segment lost 3 bases and the J segment 9 bases; nucleotides outside the gene matches: 5. The CDR3 spans 12 residues. In DNA, the CDR3 is TGTGCCAGCAGCTTGACAGGGTTGCTGCAGTACTTC. It codes for CASSLTGLLQYF.

The chain is built from TRBV19 and TRBJ1-3; no clear D. The CDR3 totals 13 residues. Trimming removed 6 bases from V and 0 bases from J, with 6 bases in between. CDR1 is LNHDA, CDR2 SQIVND, per germline (reference sequence). CDR3 DNA sequence: TGTGCCAGTAGGATGGCCTCTGGAAACACCATATATTTT. Amino acid sequence: CASRMASGNTIYF. The full variable domain, its missing parts supplied by reference TRBV19 and TRBJ1-3, is DGGITQSPKYLFRKEGQNVTLSCEQNLNHDAMYWYRQDPGQGLRLIYYSQIVNDFQKGDIAEGYSVSREKKESFPLTVTSAQKNPTAFYLCASRMASGNTIYFGEGSWLTVV.

The chain is built from TRBV27 and TRBJ1-5; D possibly corresponds to TRBD1 (5 bases). CDR3 size: 14 residues. V was trimmed by 6 bases and J by 1 base, leaving 10 bases between them. Germline V gene data show CDR1 as MNHEY and CDR2 as SMNVEV (reference sequence). The CDR3 nucleotides read TGTGCCAGCAGGAAGTGGACAAGCAATCAGCCCCAGCATTTT. Protein product: CASRKWTSNQPQHF.

This chain connects TRBV30 to TRBJ2-1; a possible D gene is TRBD2 (6 bases). The germline V gene has CDR1 GTSNPN and CDR2 SVGIG (reference sequence). Trimming shortened V by 5 bases and J by 3 bases, and 14 bases separated the two germline ends. The CDR3 runs to 14 residues. The CDR3 reads CAWQREYDYNEQFF. Here the CDR3 DNA reads TGTGCCTGGCAACGGGAGTATGACTACAATGAGCAGTTCTTC.

The J gene is TRBJ1-2, the V gene TRBV7-9, with TRBD1 as a possible D gene (6 bases). This CDR3 has 16 amino acids. The germline V and J ends were trimmed by 1 base and 6 bases, with 18 bases remaining between them. Germline CDR1 and CDR2: SEHNR and FQNEAQ (reference sequence). Here the CDR3 DNA reads TGTGCCAGCAGCTTAGTGTTTCTGGGGGCGAGACATGGCTACACCTTC. Its translation: CASSLVFLGARHGYTF.

Regarding this clone: At one end, the junction sequence differs from germline, possibly due to a read error. The chain joins TRBV5-6 to TRBJ2-2; D remains ambiguous. CDR1 and CDR2 from the germline V gene are SGHDT and YYEEEE. This CDR3 spans 13 amino acids. The CDR3 region has the DNA TGTGCCAGCAGCTTGGATAACATCGGGGAGCTGTTTTTT. It is translated as CASSLDNIGELFF.

The J gene is TRBJ1-2, the V gene TRBV6-5, with 7 bases fitting TRBD1. Losses at the gene ends were 5 bases for V and 6 bases for J; bases not matched to a gene: 9. The CDR3 consists of 14 residues. The V gene's germline CDR1 is MNHEY and CDR2 SVGAGI. The CDR3: CASSRDSGTDGYTF. The DNA for the CDR3 is TGTGCCAGCAGTCGGGACAGCGGAACCGATGGCTACACCTTC.

The chain joins TRBV4-1 to TRBJ1-1; maybe TRBD1 (5 bases). This CDR3 region has 13 residues. Germline values: CDR1 MGHRA, CDR2 YSYEKL. Trimming left V 2 bases short and J 6 bases short, with 10 bases between. The CDR3 protein is CASSQNQGSEAFF. The CDR3 DNA reads TGCGCCAGCAGCCAAAATCAGGGCTCTGAAGCTTTCTTT.

This clone was seen just once. The rearrangement joins TRBV6-1 to TRBJ1-3; no firm D call. Germline V gene data show CDR1 as MNHNS and CDR2 as SASEGT. The CDR3 spans 11 residues. Trimming took off 11 bases at V and 2 bases at J, with 7 bases between the two ends. In DNA, the CDR3 is TGTGCCGGCATCACTGGAAACACCATATATTTT. Translating it yields CAGITGNTIYF.

The chain uses TRBV5-6 and TRBJ1-1; 9 nucleotides align to TRBD1. Germline CDR1 and CDR2: SGHDT and YYEEEE. This CDR3 has 14 amino acids. Trimming cost V 2 bases and J 4 bases; bases outside gene matches: 3. The CDR3 loop reads CASSFTTGGTEAFF. As DNA, the CDR3 is TGTGCCAGCAGCTTTACGACAGGGGGCACTGAAGCTTTCTTT.

V is TRBV6-5 and J is TRBJ2-3; the match to TRBD2 covers 7 bases. With V trimmed by 8 bases and J by 0 bases, 2 bases remained unmatched. The CDR3 contains 13 residues. The germline V gene encodes CDR1 MNHEY and CDR2 SVGAGI. DNA for the CDR3: TGTGCCAGCTGGGACTATAGCACAGATACGCAGTATTTT. It codes for CASWDYSTDTQYF.

The table lists this clone with a count of one. The rearrangement uses TRBV9 and TRBJ1-2; 7 positions agree with TRBD1. Trimming took 0 bases from V and 1 from J; bases not matched to a gene: 6. In germline, CDR1 is SGDLS, CDR2 YYNGEE. This CDR3 has 16 amino acids. In DNA, the CDR3 is TGTGCCAGCAGCGTAGACAGGGGAGTAGGTAACTATGGCTACACCTTC. Its protein is CASSVDRGVGNYGYTF. The variable domain in full, with the rest retrieved from reference TRBV9 and TRBJ1-2, is DSGVTQTPKHLITATGQRVTLRCSPRSGDLSVYWYQQSLDQGLQFLIQYYNGEERAKGNILERFSAQQFPDLHSELNLSSLELGDSALYFCASSVDRGVGNYGYTFGSGTRLTVV.

This clone has just a few counts. The chain carries TRBV9 and TRBJ1-2, with D perhaps TRBD1 (6 bases). Germline CDR1 SGDLS, CDR2 YYNGEE. Trimming left V 0 bases short and J 0 bases short, with 9 bases between. The CDR3 runs 15 residues. The CDR3, as DNA: TGTGCCAGCAGCGTAGGGGACATAGCTAACTATGGCTACACCTTC. Amino acid sequence: CASSVGDIANYGYTF.

V and J are TRBV4-1 and TRBJ2-7; D call uncertain. Trimming removed 3 bases from V and 0 bases from J, with 6 bases in between. This CDR3 comprises 13 residues. Germline-derived CDR1 and CDR2 are MGHRA and YSYEKL. CDR3 region: CASSQRVSYEQYF. The DNA of the CDR3 is TGCGCCAGCAGCCAGCGAGTCTCCTACGAGCAGTACTTC.

The chain couples TRBV11-2 to TRBJ2-3, with 7 nucleotides matching TRBD2. Per the germline V gene, CDR1 is SGHAT and CDR2 is FQNNGV. V lost 1 base, J lost 3 bases, and 7 bases stayed unmatched. This CDR3 is 16 amino acids long. CDR3 DNA: TGTGCCAGCAGCTTAGCGGGAGGAGGAGAGACAGATACGCAGTATTTT. Translation gives CASSLAGGGETDTQYF.

This chain links TRBV4-1 with TRBJ1-1; D is uncertain. The germline V gene encodes CDR1 MGHRA and CDR2 YSYEKL. Trimming left V 1 base short and J 3 bases short, with 9 bases between. The CDR3 is 14 residues long. CDR3 sequence reads: CASSQVIADTEAFF. The CDR3 coding sequence is TGCGCCAGCAGCCAAGTTATAGCCGACACTGAAGCTTTCTTT.

The chain couples TRBV6-1 to TRBJ1-5; a possible D gene is TRBD1 (5 bases). The CDR3 has 13 amino acids. Germline-derived CDR1 and CDR2 are MNHNS and SASEGT. V was cut by 4 bases and J by 5 bases, with 9 bases left in between. Written as DNA, the CDR3 is TGTGCCAGCAGTGCGGGGACTGATCAGCCCCAGCATTTT. Its translation is CASSAGTDQPQHF.

CDR3 sequence reads: CASSLTGTRRLAGDRTTTGELFF. For the CDR3, the DNA is TGTGCCAGCAGCTTAACCGGGACAAGAAGACTAGCGGGTGATCGTACGACCACCGGGGAGCTGTTTTTT. The gene calls are TRBV7-3 and TRBJ2-2, with 10 bases matching TRBD2. Trimming cost V 0 bases and J 4 bases; bases outside gene matches: 23. The CDR3 sequence is 23 residues long. Germline V gives CDR1 SGHTA, CDR2 FQGTGA.

V gene TRBV28 combines with J gene TRBJ2-1, with D possibly matching TRBD1 (5 bases). CDR1 is MDHEN, CDR2 SYDVKM, per germline. The V and J ends lost 2 bases and 6 bases respectively, with 8 bases between them. The CDR3 sequence is 13 residues long. CDR3 nucleotide sequence: TGTGCCAGCAGTTTAGCAGGGCCCAATGAGCAGTTCTTC. Residues: CASSLAGPNEQFF.

The chain is built from TRBV4-1 and TRBJ2-1; 13 bases are a match to TRBD2. Trimming removed 4 bases from V and 5 bases from J; junction bases left unmatched: 8. Germline lookup yields CDR1 MGHRA and CDR2 YSYEKL. The CDR3 is 17 residues long. The CDR3 loop is CASSPEGLAGANNEQFF. CDR3 in DNA: TGCGCCAGCAGCCCAGAAGGACTAGCGGGAGCTAACAATGAGCAGTTCTTC.

J is TRBJ2-7 and V is TRBV7-6; tentatively, D is TRBD2 (5 bases). Germline assignment: CDR1 SGHVS and CDR2 FNYEAQ. The V and J ends lost 1 base and 1 base respectively, with 17 bases between them. This CDR3 has 17 residues. The CDR3 loop is CASSLGPKLVFSYEQYF. For the CDR3, the DNA is TGTGCCAGCAGCTTAGGTCCGAAACTAGTTTTTTCCTACGAGCAGTACTTC.

The genes are TRBV18 and TRBJ2-7, with 10 bases aligning to TRBD1. Trimming cost V 2 bases and J 4 bases; bases outside gene matches: 8. CDR1 is KGHSH, CDR2 LQKENI, per germline. The CDR3 spans 16 residues. In nucleotides, the CDR3 is TGTGCCAGCTCACCAAGGGACAGGGGATCGATTTACGAGCAGTACTTC. Residues: CASSPRDRGSIYEQYF.

A single count supports this clone. The chain is built from TRBV6-1 and TRBJ1-1; a possible D gene is TRBD1 (5 bases). Deletions cut 5 bases from V and 5 bases from J, with 15 bases between. This CDR3 is 14 amino acids long. CDR1 MNHNS and CDR2 SASEGT come from the germline V gene. The CDR3, as DNA: TGTGCCAGCAGTCTAGGGCCTAAGGGGACTGAAGCTTTCTTT. Translating gives CASSLGPKGTEAFF.

The chain carries TRBV28 and TRBJ1-1; D might be TRBD1 (5 bases). Germline V gene data show CDR1 as MDHEN and CDR2 as SYDVKM. V was cut by 7 bases and J by 2 bases, with 11 bases left in between. CDR3 length equals 13 residues. The CDR3: CASNRGLNTEAFF. The CDR3 coding sequence is TGTGCCAGCAATCGGGGGTTAAACACTGAAGCTTTCTTT.

The chain is built from TRBV6-5 and TRBJ1-4, with TRBD1 matching over 9 bases. V trimming: 5 bases; J trimming: 6 bases; junction bases outside the gene matches: 7. Germline CDR1 and CDR2: MNHEY and SVGAGI. The CDR3 totals 15 residues. In DNA, the CDR3 is TGTGCCAGCAGTCTCGGACAGGGGTCTTATGAAAAACTGTTTTTT. This gives the protein CASSLGQGSYEKLFF.

The chain is built from TRBV9 and TRBJ1-1; D is possibly TRBD1 (5 bases). The V and J ends lost 4 bases and 6 bases respectively, with 13 bases between them. Germline V gives CDR1 SGDLS, CDR2 YYNGEE. CDR3 length: 13 residues. CDR3 in amino acids: CASSLWGEAEAFF. The CDR3 nucleotides are TGTGCCAGCAGCCTATGGGGCGAGGCTGAAGCTTTCTTT.